The T cell receptor (beta chain) under discussion was sequenced for a study of blood T cell repertoires in COVID-19. Study background: Spain, Italy and the United States supplied samples that represented acute and convalescent COVID-19. T cells, B-cell-depleted T cells, or PBMCs supplied cDNA or gDNA.

In the authors' workflow: Reference gene primer amplification gave nucleated cell count estimates. Profiling relied on immunoSEQ multiplex PCR, and the TCRdb table lists in-frame clones only, not all of them. V, J and clone size were drawn from that table, and D and trimming were deduced from the DNA. The sample has some 150,000 clones, about four fifths seen once. Germline V lookup: CDR1 MNHEY, CDR2 SVGEGT. V gave up 0 bases and J gave up 0 bases, with 14 bases separating them. This CDR3 is built from 17 residues. The TCR was taken from a woman aged 55-69 years with acute or convalescent COVID-19. The sequencing sample was made of peripheral blood. The chain uses TRBV6-2 or TRBV6-3 and TRBJ1-1; D might be TRBD1 (6 bases). The DNA of the CDR3 is TGTGCCAGCAGTTACTCGAATCCGCCAGGGGTGAACACTGAAGCTTTCTTT. It encodes CASSYSNPPGVNTEAFF.